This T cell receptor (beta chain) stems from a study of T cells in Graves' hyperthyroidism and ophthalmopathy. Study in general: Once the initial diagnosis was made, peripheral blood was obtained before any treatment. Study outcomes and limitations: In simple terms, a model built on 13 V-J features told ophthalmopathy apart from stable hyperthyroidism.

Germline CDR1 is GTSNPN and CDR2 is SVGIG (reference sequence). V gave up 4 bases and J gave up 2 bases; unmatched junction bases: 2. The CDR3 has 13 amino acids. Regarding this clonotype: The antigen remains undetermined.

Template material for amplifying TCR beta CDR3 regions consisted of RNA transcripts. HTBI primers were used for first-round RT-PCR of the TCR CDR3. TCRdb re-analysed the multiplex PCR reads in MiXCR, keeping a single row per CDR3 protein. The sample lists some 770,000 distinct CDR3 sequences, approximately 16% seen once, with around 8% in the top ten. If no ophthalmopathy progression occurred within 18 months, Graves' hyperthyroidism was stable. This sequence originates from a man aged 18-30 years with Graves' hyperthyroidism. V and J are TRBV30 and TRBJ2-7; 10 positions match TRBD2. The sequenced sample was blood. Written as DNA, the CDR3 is TGTGCCTGGACTAGCGGGAGAGCCTACGAGCAGTACTTC. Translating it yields CAWTSGRAYEQYF.